The 3 T cell receptor beta chains below were found in one sample sequenced in a study of T cell repertoires in cytomegalovirus infection. Antigens of these TCRs are unknown. TCRdb independently ran MiXCR on the reads; one entry per CDR3 protein. Of 50,000 to 65,000 distinct CDR3 sequences detected, about 18% appear once; the ten largest clones hold about 68%. The sequences come from CD8+ T cells from cultured PBMCs, collected from culture after CMV antigen stimulation. Receptors were obtained from a human donor in good health (CMV status not recorded). Some clones in this sample may be carry-over from other donors' samples.

This clonotype was recorded a few times. The chain joins TRBV27 to TRBJ1-6; no clear D. Germline V lookup: CDR1 MNHEY, CDR2 SMNVEV (reference sequence). The CDR3 covers 16 residues. V lost 3 bases to trimming and J lost 8 bases, with 17 bases between them. DNA for the CDR3: TGTGCCAGCAGTTTCTCCCATGGCGGGCGAGATTCACCCCTCCACTTT. Translating gives CASSFSHGGRDSPLHF.

This chain joins TRBV7-2 and TRBJ2-7, with TRBD1 matching 8 bases. CDR1 SGHTA and CDR2 FQGNSA come from the germline V gene. The J segment lost 4 bases and the V segment lost 3 bases, leaving 5 bases of the junction unmatched. The CDR3 consists of 14 residues. CDR3 protein: CASSFPGQVYEQYF. The CDR3 nucleotides read TGTGCCAGCAGCTTTCCGGGACAGGTGTACGAGCAGTACTTC.

This clonotype was picked up a small number of times. The rearrangement links TRBV7-3 to TRBJ2-5, with 7 bases matching TRBD2. Germline CDR1 SGHTA, CDR2 FQGTGA. V shed 5 bases, J shed 4 bases, and the junction held 7 bases outside the gene matches. The CDR3 extends over 14 amino acids. The CDR3 reads CASSRRPGGETQYF. The CDR3 DNA reads as TGTGCCAGCAGCCGCCGGCCGGGGGGAGAGACCCAGTACTTC.